Presented here are 11 T cell receptor beta chains from one specimen sequenced in a study of regulatory T cells in long-lasting Graves disease. To make TCR beta libraries, researchers used iRepertoire HTBI primers and Arm-PCR of CDR3 regions. MiXCR was run by TCRdb on the multiplex PCR reads, yielding one entry per CDR3 protein. The sample consists of about 350,000 distinct CDR3 sequences, roughly 17% of them appearing once. Time point: newly diagnosed GD, antithyroid drugs for less than 3 months. Following extraction of RNA from PBMCs, that RNA was used to make the TCR library. The data also belong to a second study, concerning T cells in Graves' hyperthyroidism and ophthalmopathy.

The sequencing here drew on peripheral blood mononuclear cells (PBMCs), taken at new diagnosis, from a patient treated with antithyroid drugs. All receptors come from a man in his forties with Graves disease.

In its sample, this clonotype was seen many times. This chain uses TRBV2 with TRBJ1-4, with 7 bases fitting TRBD1. Germline assignment: CDR1 SNHLY and CDR2 FYNNEI. This CDR3 has 17 residues. V shed 3 bases, J shed 7 bases, and the junction held 14 bases outside the gene matches. CDR3 in amino acids: CASSESPGGVRSEKLFF. CDR3 DNA: TGTGCCAGCAGTGAGAGTCCAGGGGGTGTTCGGAGTGAAAAACTGTTTTTT.

This clonotype appeared many times. The genes are TRBV6-5 and TRBJ1-1, with 8 nucleotides matching TRBD1. From germline, CDR1 is MNHEY and CDR2 SVGAGI. J lost 4 bases, V lost 2 bases, and 3 bases had no gene match. The CDR3 consists of 14 residues. CDR3 region: CASSYTTGATEAFF. CDR3 nucleotides: TGTGCCAGCAGTTACACGACAGGGGCCACTGAAGCTTTCTTT.

A note on this clonotype: A read error may be the cause here, since a much bigger clone is one base away. The genes are TRBV11-2 and TRBJ2-5, with TRBD2 matching over 14 bases. Trimming took 9 bases from V and 5 from J; bases not matched to a gene: 14. The CDR3 consists of 17 residues. Germline V CDR1 and CDR2: SGHAT, FQNNGV. The DNA of the CDR3 is TGTGCCAGAAGCCCGGGACTAGCGGGGGACCTCGCGGAGACCCAGTACTTC. Translated, it gives CARSPGLAGDLAETQYF.

This clonotype was picked up many times. The genes are TRBV7-2 and TRBJ1-1, with 8 bases identical to TRBD1. CDR1 and CDR2 (germline): SGHTA, FQGNSA. The V and J ends lost 5 bases and 7 bases, in that order; junction bases with no gene match: 6. The CDR3 sequence is 13 residues long. The CDR3 bases are TGTGCCAGCAGCGAAGACAGGGGACGTGAAGCTTTCTTT. It encodes CASSEDRGREAFF.

The chain uses TRBV20-1 and TRBJ1-1; 8 nucleotides line up with TRBD1. Germline-derived CDR1 and CDR2 are DFQATT and SNEGSKA (reference sequence). This CDR3 is built from 15 residues. V lost 4 bases, J lost 4 bases, and 11 bases stayed unmatched. The CDR3 nucleotides read TGCAGTGCTACCTTAAGACAGGGGAGAGGCACTGAAGCTTTCTTT. This gives the protein CSATLRQGRGTEAFF.

This clonotype was seen many times. The chain employs TRBV12-3 or TRBV12-4 and TRBJ2-4; D unresolved. The CDR3 loop spans 11 amino acids. The ends were cut back, 3 bases at V and 13 bases at J, with 10 bases in the middle. CDR3 residues: CASSLRIRQYF. Here the CDR3 DNA reads TGTGCCAGCAGTTTGAGGATAAGACAGTACTTC.

The chain links TRBV2 to TRBJ2-1; D gene uncertain. From germline, CDR1 is SNHLY and CDR2 FYNNEI. There are 12 residues in the CDR3. Between the trimmed V and J ends, which lost 5 bases and 7 bases, there was a span of 9 bases. This CDR3 is CASSRQPNEQFF. The CDR3 coding sequence is TGTGCCAGCAGTAGACAACCTAATGAGCAGTTCTTC.

V usage is TRBV3-1 and J usage is TRBJ2-7; D is perhaps TRBD1 (5 bases). Germline CDR1 LGHDT, CDR2 YNNKEL (reference sequence). The CDR3 has 14 amino acids. V was cut by 4 bases and J by 2 bases, with 12 bases left in between. The CDR3 loop is CASSLTAITYEQYF. In nucleotides, the CDR3 is TGTGCCAGCAGCCTGACAGCTATAACCTACGAGCAGTACTTC.

Ten or more counts support this clonotype. This sequence joins TRBV7-8 and TRBJ1-5; no clear D gene. Germline CDR1 is SGHVS and CDR2 is FQNEAQ. This CDR3 region has 17 residues. V shed 0 bases and J shed 0 bases, with 12 bases lying between them. CDR3 coding DNA: TGTGCCAGCAGCTTAGCTGCAGCCCCATATAGCAATCAGCCCCAGCATTTT. This translates into CASSLAAAPYSNQPQHF.

The V call is TRBV29-1, the J call TRBJ2-2; D call uncertain. Trimming removed 3 bases at V and 5 bases at J, with 13 bases between. The CDR3 is 14 residues long. Germline CDR1 reads SQVTM; CDR2 reads ANQGSEA. CDR3 in amino acids: CSVESQSNTGELFF. The CDR3 DNA reads as TGCAGCGTTGAGAGTCAAAGCAATACCGGGGAGCTGTTTTTT.

The chain recombines TRBV6-1 with TRBJ2-2, with D uncertain. The germline V gene encodes CDR1 MNHNS and CDR2 SASEGT. CDR3 length equals 15 residues. Trimming removed 7 bases at V and 1 base at J, with 13 bases between. The DNA for the CDR3 is TGTGCCAGCAATCCTCGGGTGCAGAACACCGGGGAGCTGTTTTTT. This translates into CASNPRVQNTGELFF.